This T cell receptor beta chain stems from a study of stem cell transplantation in POMP-related autoinflammatory disease. The germline V gene encodes CDR1 KGHSH and CDR2 LQKENI. The CDR3 has 14 residues. V lost 2 bases and J lost 0, with 4 bases in between. Measured with immunoSEQ multiplex PCR; TCRdb has only the in-frame clones, and not every one. The top ten clones hold roughly 21% of a sample with 2,000 to 2,500 clones, roughly 90% of them seen once. The input for sequencing was Tregs from PBMCs, taken before stem cell transplantation. The gene calls are TRBV18 and TRBJ2-2; D gene ambiguous. The origin of this receptor is a human donor with POMP-related autoinflammation and immune dysregulation (PRAID). The chain's CDR3 is CASSPWSNTGELFF. CDR3 nucleotides: TGTGCCAGCTCACCATGGTCGAACACCGGGGAGCTGTTTTTT.